Listed here are 8 T cell receptor beta chains from one sample, sequenced in a study of blood T cells in healthy people across ages. A J-beta primer mix and a sample-barcoded 5' primer were used in a second PCR of roughly 6 to 11 cycles. TCRdb re-derived calls from the 5' RACE reads in MiXCR, one entry per CDR3 protein. Found here are about 640,000 distinct CDR3 sequences, under 30% of them singletons; the top ten hold 15% to 19%. The specimen sequenced was blood. Receptor source: a woman older than 75 in good health.

This clonotype occurred many times. Just one base apart from a much larger clone, this may be a read error. The chain links TRBV7-8 to TRBJ2-7, with 10 positions matching TRBD1. CDR1 SGHVS and CDR2 FQNEAQ come from the germline V gene. J gave up 7 bases and V 4 bases, and 7 bases lay outside the gene matches. The CDR3 contains 14 residues. CDR3 sequence: CASSWGTGAGEQYF. CDR3 coding DNA: TGTGCCAGCAGCTGGGGGACAGGGGCTGGTGAGCAGTACTTC.

The chain employs TRBV7-2 and TRBJ1-1; 11 bases fit TRBD1. The CDR3 runs to 15 residues. J gave up 6 bases and V 5 bases, and 8 bases lay outside the gene matches. The germline V gene has CDR1 SGHTA and CDR2 FQGNSA. As DNA, the CDR3 is TGTGCCAGCAGCGAGCGGACAGGGGGCTGGGCTGAAGCTTTCTTT. Translation gives CASSERTGGWAEAFF.

As regards this clonotype: This may be a read error: a much more frequent sequence differs by one nucleotide. The chain recombines TRBV19 with TRBJ2-5, with 14 bases lining up with TRBD2. V shed 6 bases, J shed 11 bases, and the junction held 11 bases outside the gene matches. The CDR3 is 15 residues long. Germline V gives CDR1 LNHDA, CDR2 SQIVND (reference sequence). Written as DNA, the CDR3 is TGTGCCAGTAGCCTGACTAGCGGGGGGGCCGATGAGCAGTACTTC. It is translated as CASSLTSGGADEQYF.

The rearrangement links TRBV20-1 to TRBJ2-3; D is ambiguous. Deletions cut 0 bases from V and 4 bases from J, with 17 bases between. Germline-derived CDR1 and CDR2 are DFQATT and SNEGSKA (reference sequence). This CDR3 has 16 residues. In nucleotides, the CDR3 is TGCAGTGCTAGAGATCCCCATTCAGGTACCCCAGATACGCAGTATTTT. Its translation is CSARDPHSGTPDTQYF.

This chain joins TRBV28 and TRBJ2-5; D unclear. The CDR3 consists of 14 residues. Germline V gene lookup returns CDR1 MDHEN and CDR2 SYDVKM. Trimming shortened V by 3 bases and J by 5 bases, and 13 bases separated the two germline ends. CDR3 nucleotide sequence: TGTGCCAGCAGTTTGCCCCTAGGTTGGGAGACCCAGTACTTC. Translated: CASSLPLGWETQYF.

Notes on this clonotype: A single base separates this from a much larger clone, so it may be a read error. Here the CDR3 DNA reads TGCGCCAGCAGCTTGGGGTCCGGGACAAACTACGAGCAGTACTTC. It is translated as CASSLGSGTNYEQYF. The chain combines TRBV5-1 with TRBJ2-7; D is possibly TRBD1 (6 bases). The germline CDR1 and CDR2 sequences are SGHRS and YFSETQ. CDR3 length: 15 amino acids. Trimming left V 0 bases short and J 3 bases short, with 13 bases between.

V and J are TRBV27 and TRBJ1-2; D unresolved. The CDR3 is made up of 14 amino acids. In germline, CDR1 is MNHEY, CDR2 SMNVEV (reference sequence). V lost 4 bases and J lost 3, with 12 bases in between. The chain's CDR3 is CASSSSPGYYGYTF. For the CDR3, the DNA is TGTGCCAGCAGTTCCTCCCCAGGCTACTATGGCTACACCTTC.

The chain is built from TRBV7-6 and TRBJ1-1; TRBD1 matches at 11 bases. Unmatched junction bases numbered 12, after V lost 4 bases and J lost 11 bases. Germline-derived CDR1 and CDR2 are SGHVS and FNYEAQ. This CDR3 spans 15 amino acids. CDR3 loop: CASSSPGQGEVDAFF. CDR3 coding DNA: TGTGCCAGCAGCTCTCCGGGACAGGGGGAGGTAGATGCTTTCTTT.